Following are 21 T cell receptor beta chains from one sample sequenced in a study of OX40 agonist ivuxolimab in advanced cancers. The table came from immunoSEQ multiplex PCR; TCRdb's copy has only in-frame clones and leaves some out. Found here are about 96,000 clones, approximately 80% of them singletons; the top ten hold roughly 6%. The source was CD4+ or CD8+ T cells sorted from blood, collected in a trial of the OX40 agonist ivuxolimab. These receptors all stem from an adult with an advanced solid tumor such as melanoma, head and neck, liver or kidney cancer.

This clone was seen only once. The rearrangement joins TRBV5-1 to TRBJ1-1, with D possibly matching TRBD1 (6 bases). Germline CDR1 and CDR2: SGHRS and YFSETQ. Trimming pared 4 bases from V and 0 bases from J, leaving 16 bases between. The CDR3 length is 16 residues. The CDR3 coding sequence is TGCGCCAGCAGCCCGGTGTCGGGACACCTGAACACTGAAGCTTTCTTT. Translation: CASSPVSGHLNTEAFF.

The V gene is TRBV28, the J gene TRBJ1-1; the D is unclear. The CDR3 spans 11 residues. Per germline, CDR1 MDHEN and CDR2 SYDVKM. Deletions cut 4 bases from V and 3 bases from J, with 3 bases between. CDR3 DNA: TGTGCCAGCAGTTCTGACACTGAAGCTTTCTTT. Protein product: CASSSDTEAFF.

The sample holds a few counts of this clone. The rearrangement uses TRBV4-2 and TRBJ1-2; the match to TRBD1 covers 7 bases. Germline V gene data show CDR1 as LGHNA and CDR2 as YNFKEQ. This CDR3 is 15 amino acids long. Trimming at V came to 0 bases and at J to 8 bases, leaving 9 bases not matched to a gene. CDR3 sequence reads: CASSQDLQGTGGYTF. CDR3 coding DNA: TGTGCCAGCAGCCAAGATCTACAGGGGACTGGAGGCTACACCTTC.

This clone was detected only once. CDR3 bases: TGTGCCAGCAGTGAAGTCGGGGGCCCCACAGATACGCAGTATTTT. This gives the protein CASSEVGGPTDTQYF. The chain is built from TRBV2 and TRBJ2-3; the D gene could be TRBD1 or TRBD2 (6 bases each). With 1 base removed from V and 2 bases from J, the gap between germline ends came to 10 bases. CDR3 length equals 15 residues. Germline V gene lookup returns CDR1 SNHLY and CDR2 FYNNEI.

This chain links TRBV21-1 with TRBJ2-7; the D segment call TRBD1 is taken from the table without a DNA check. TRBV21-1 is a listed pseudogene. CDR3 length: 14 amino acids. The CDR3, as DNA: TGTGCCAGTGGTTCACCGAACAGGGACTACGAGCAGTACTTC. Its protein is CASGSPNRDYEQYF.

This clone was detected a few times. This chain joins TRBV29-1 and TRBJ2-1; weak D call: TRBD2 (6 bases). Trimming left V 6 bases short and J 4 bases short, with 16 bases between. Germline V gives CDR1 SQVTM, CDR2 ANQGSEA. CDR3 length: 14 residues. The CDR3 region is CSVRWGEQYNEQFF. CDR3 DNA sequence: TGCAGCGTCCGTTGGGGGGAGCAGTACAATGAGCAGTTCTTC.

In its sample, this clone was seen once. J is TRBJ2-2 and V is TRBV2, with D unresolved. Germline V gene data show CDR1 as SNHLY and CDR2 as FYNNEI. Trimming took off 7 bases at V and 2 bases at J, with 5 bases between the two ends. The CDR3 has 12 amino acids. This CDR3 reads CASKSNTGELFF. The DNA of the CDR3 is TGTGCCAGCAAGTCCAACACCGGGGAGCTGTTTTTT.

The rearrangement links TRBV10-2 to TRBJ2-1, with TRBD2 identical over 7 bases. This CDR3 has 14 residues. Germline-derived CDR1 and CDR2 are WSHSY and SAAADI. V dropped 6 bases and J dropped 7; count of bases not matched to a gene: 9. The CDR3 protein is CASSIPGRGNEQFF. In DNA form, the CDR3 reads TGCGCCAGCAGCATACCGGGGAGGGGTAATGAGCAGTTCTTC.

The rearrangement links TRBV27 to TRBJ2-1; maybe TRBD1 (5 bases). The CDR3 has 16 amino acids. Germline assignment: CDR1 MNHEY and CDR2 SMNVEV (reference sequence). V dropped 0 bases and J dropped 5 bases, with 14 bases sitting between them. Here the CDR3 DNA reads TGTGCCAGCAGTTTATCCATCACCGACAGCGACAATGAGCAGTTCTTC. This codes for CASSLSITDSDNEQFF.

The chain recombines TRBV7-2 with TRBJ2-6; possibly TRBD2 for D (5 bases). CDR1 and CDR2 (germline): SGHTA, FQGNSA. The germline V and J ends were trimmed by 3 bases and 2 bases, with 5 bases remaining between them. CDR3 length equals 14 residues. The CDR3 DNA follows: TGTGCCAGCAGCTTCGGGACTGGGGCCAACGTCCTGACTTTC. It yields the protein CASSFGTGANVLTF.

This chain connects TRBV7-9 to TRBJ2-7, with a weak D call TRBD1 (7 bases). Per germline, CDR1 SEHNR and CDR2 FQNEAQ (reference sequence). The CDR3 is made up of 15 amino acids. Trimming left V 5 bases short and J 4 bases short, with 18 bases between. CDR3 amino acids: CASSQGGTGLYEQYF. Here the CDR3 DNA reads TGTGCCAGCAGCCAGGGGGGCACGGGCCTTTACGAGCAGTACTTC.

The chain combines TRBV10-3 with TRBJ1-1; D is unclear. The germline CDR1 and CDR2 sequences are ENHRY and SYGVKD. The CDR3 sequence is 13 residues long. V dropped 0 bases and J dropped 11 bases, with 13 bases sitting between them. CDR3: CAISESTGFDAFF. The CDR3 nucleotides are TGTGCCATCAGTGAGTCGACCGGGTTCGACGCTTTCTTT.

The rearrangement joins TRBV19 to TRBJ2-5; D uncertain. The J call is doubtful: the DNA matches TRBJ2-7 better. Germline-derived CDR1 and CDR2 are LNHDA and SQIVND (reference sequence). The CDR3 spans 14 residues. CDR3 in amino acids: CATSPGPKIYEQYF. CDR3 nucleotide sequence: TGTGCTACTTCACCGGGTCCTAAGATCTACGAGCAGTACTTC.

The rearrangement links TRBV7-9 to TRBJ1-1; 7 bases map to TRBD1. CDR1 and CDR2 from the germline V gene are SEHNR and FQNEAQ (reference sequence). The CDR3 extends over 15 amino acids. V lost 4 bases, J lost 0 bases, and 5 bases stayed unmatched. The CDR3 DNA reads as TGTGCCAGCAGCTCAGGGACAGCCTTGAACACTGAAGCTTTCTTT. It encodes CASSSGTALNTEAFF.

This clone was picked up one time. The chain employs TRBV19 and TRBJ1-6, with 8 nucleotides matching TRBD1. CDR1 and CDR2 from the germline V gene are LNHDA and SQIVND (reference sequence). This CDR3 spans 15 amino acids. Trimming removed 6 bases from V and 3 bases from J; junction bases left unmatched: 4. CDR3 bases: TGTGCCAGTAGGGCCGGGACAGGCTATAATTCACCCCTCCACTTT. As protein: CASRAGTGYNSPLHF.

This chain uses TRBV6-6 with TRBJ2-2; possibly TRBD1 for D (8 bases). CDR3 length: 16 residues. The V gene's germline CDR1 is MNHNY and CDR2 SVGAGI (reference sequence). V gave up 6 bases and J gave up 8 bases, with 22 bases separating them. This CDR3 reads CASSSRQGTNKGELFF. The CDR3 DNA is TGTGCCAGCAGCTCTCGACAGGGGACTAATAAGGGGGAGCTGTTTTTT.

The chain is built from TRBV30 and TRBJ2-3; D gene ambiguous. V was trimmed by 0 bases and J by 3 bases, leaving 7 bases between them. This CDR3 spans 13 amino acids. Per the germline V gene, CDR1 is GTSNPN and CDR2 is SVGIG (reference sequence). The CDR3 DNA is TGTGCCTGGAGTGTATGGAGTACAGATACGCAGTATTTT. The encoded protein is CAWSVWSTDTQYF.

This clone was counted only a few times. This chain joins TRBV4-3 and TRBJ2-1; D call uncertain. The CDR3 loop spans 16 amino acids. Germline CDR1 LGHNA, CDR2 YSLEER. V shed 0 bases and J shed 0 bases, with 9 bases lying between them. CDR3 coding DNA: TGCGCCAGCAGCCAAGATCATCACAACTCCTACAATGAGCAGTTCTTC. This encodes CASSQDHHNSYNEQFF.

V usage is TRBV4-3 and J usage is TRBJ2-3; D unresolved. The length of the CDR3 is 14 residues. Germline assignment: CDR1 LGHNA and CDR2 YSLEER. V lost 1 base and J 2 bases, leaving 7 bases between the germline ends. DNA for the CDR3: TGCGCCAGCAGCCAAGGGGCAAACACAGATACGCAGTATTTT. The encoded protein is CASSQGANTDTQYF.

This clone appeared a single time. J is TRBJ2-1 and V is TRBV27; unclear D gene. Looked up from germline, CDR1 is MNHEY and CDR2 is SMNVEV (reference sequence). The CDR3 is made up of 12 amino acids. V was cut by 4 bases and J by 9 bases, with 10 bases left in between. The CDR3 loop reads CASSWSASEQFF. CDR3 nucleotides: TGTGCCAGCAGTTGGTCTGCGAGTGAGCAGTTCTTC.

The V and J genes are TRBV5-4 and TRBJ2-1; 14 positions match TRBD2. The germline V gene encodes CDR1 SGHNT and CDR2 YYREEE (reference sequence). The V segment lost 0 bases and the J segment 6 bases; nucleotides outside the gene matches: 14. The CDR3 consists of 20 residues. The CDR3 sequence is CASSLGGLAGGLQPRNEQFF. The CDR3 coding sequence is TGTGCCAGCAGCTTGGGTGGACTAGCGGGAGGCTTGCAACCTCGCAATGAGCAGTTCTTC.